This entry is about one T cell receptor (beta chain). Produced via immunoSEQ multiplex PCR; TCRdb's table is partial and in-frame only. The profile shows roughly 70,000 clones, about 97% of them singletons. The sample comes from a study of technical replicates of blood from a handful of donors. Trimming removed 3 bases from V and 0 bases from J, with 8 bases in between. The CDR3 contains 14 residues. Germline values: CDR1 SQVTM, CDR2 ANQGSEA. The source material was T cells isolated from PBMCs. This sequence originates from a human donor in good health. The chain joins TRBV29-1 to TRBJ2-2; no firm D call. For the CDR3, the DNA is TGCAGCGTTGAGAACAGTGCGAACACCGGGGAGCTGTTTTTT. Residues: CSVENSANTGELFF.